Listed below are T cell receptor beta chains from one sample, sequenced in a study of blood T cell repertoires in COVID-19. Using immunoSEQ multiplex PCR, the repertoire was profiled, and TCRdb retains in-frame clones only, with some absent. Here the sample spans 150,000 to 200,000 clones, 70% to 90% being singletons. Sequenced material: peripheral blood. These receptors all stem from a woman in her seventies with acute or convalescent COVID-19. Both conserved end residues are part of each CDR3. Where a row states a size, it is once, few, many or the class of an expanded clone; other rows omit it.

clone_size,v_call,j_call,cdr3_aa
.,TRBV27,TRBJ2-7,CASSFTGAGYEQYF
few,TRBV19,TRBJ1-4,CASSPRGQVELFF
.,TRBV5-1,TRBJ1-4,CASSTGQWGQKLFF
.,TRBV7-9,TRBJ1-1,CASRPDRDTEAFF
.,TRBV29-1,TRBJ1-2,CSVGTGDRNYGYTF
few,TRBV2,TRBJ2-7,CASSVGASGIEQYF
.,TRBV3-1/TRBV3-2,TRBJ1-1,CASSPRDRGPNGAFF
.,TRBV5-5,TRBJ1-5,CASSSAMGQRAWRSNQPQHF
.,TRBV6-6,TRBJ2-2,CASSPGLAGAANTGELFF
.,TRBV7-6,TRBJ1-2,CASSPDSNYGYTF
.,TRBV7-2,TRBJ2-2,CASRLLQGNTGELFF
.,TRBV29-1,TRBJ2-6,CSVSSSGANVLTF
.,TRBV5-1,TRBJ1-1,CASSTGQEGTEAFF
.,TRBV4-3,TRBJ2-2,CASSQEGVTTSGELFF
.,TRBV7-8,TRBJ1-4,CASSLGAQREKLFF
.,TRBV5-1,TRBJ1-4,CASSLATGGYEKLFF
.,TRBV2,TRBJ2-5,CATGLDRSQETQYF
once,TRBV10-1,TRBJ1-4,CASSETGEKLFF
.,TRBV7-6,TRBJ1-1,CASSLVSGAVEAFF
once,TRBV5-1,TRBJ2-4,CASSLRGADKNIQYF
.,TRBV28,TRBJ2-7,CASSSRQPPYEQYF
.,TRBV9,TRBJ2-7,CASESNSGETEQYF
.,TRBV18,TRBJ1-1,CASSLDWGEEAFF
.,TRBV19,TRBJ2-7,CASSIQGAAYEQYF
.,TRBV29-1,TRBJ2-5,CSVDRAETQYF
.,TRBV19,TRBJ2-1,CASSIGSGRHNEQFF
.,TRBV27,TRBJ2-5,CASSLRQGPQETQYF
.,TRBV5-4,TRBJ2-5,CASSLRTEEKTQYF
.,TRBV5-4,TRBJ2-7,CAAGTGGGTYEQYF
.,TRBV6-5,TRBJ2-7,CASSYYRGKAYEQYF
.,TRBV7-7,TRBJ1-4,CASSWGQGEKLFF
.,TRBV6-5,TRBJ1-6,CASSYSRSPDSPLHF